The clone carrying this T cell receptor beta chain has at least ten counts. Its antigen is unknown. Library preparation (for TCRbeta) was performed with unique molecular identifiers. Each CDR3 protein gets one entry after TCRdb re-called the PCR reads with MiXCR. The sample lists roughly 790,000 distinct CDR3 sequences; approximately 15% were seen once. Germline CDR1 reads SGHTS; CDR2 reads YDEGEE. V trimming: 4 bases; J trimming: 5 bases; junction bases outside the gene matches: 7. This CDR3 has 15 amino acids. The sample comes from a study of T-cell reconstitution after alpha-beta-depleted transplantation in children. General study points: After transplant, high TCRbeta diversity at day 60 in some patients arose from surviving recipient T cells and thymic progenitors. Among T cells one year after transplant, newly produced cells accounted for most counts and diversity. Expanded graft clones, several hundred of them, were reportedly the source of alpha-beta T cells about two months after transplant.

The receptor's source is a male patient under 18 who had a stem cell transplant for acute lymphoblastic leukemia, so the T cells may come from the graft donor. The sequencing used PBMCs, mostly from graft donor cells, collected 360 days after TCRalphabeta/CD19-depleted stem cell transplant. The gene calls are TRBV5-8 and TRBJ2-1; 9 bases agree with TRBD1. This CDR3 reads CASSPDRGPHNEQFF. CDR3 bases: TGTGCCAGCAGCCCGGACAGGGGACCTCACAATGAGCAGTTCTTC. Based on the CDR3 plus reference TRBV5-8 and TRBJ2-1, the full variable domain is EAGVTQSPTHLIKTRGQQATLRCSPISGHTSVYWYQQALGLGLQFLLWYDEGEERNRGNFPPRFSGRQFPNYSSELNVNALELEDSALYLCASSPDRGPHNEQFFGPGTRLTVL.